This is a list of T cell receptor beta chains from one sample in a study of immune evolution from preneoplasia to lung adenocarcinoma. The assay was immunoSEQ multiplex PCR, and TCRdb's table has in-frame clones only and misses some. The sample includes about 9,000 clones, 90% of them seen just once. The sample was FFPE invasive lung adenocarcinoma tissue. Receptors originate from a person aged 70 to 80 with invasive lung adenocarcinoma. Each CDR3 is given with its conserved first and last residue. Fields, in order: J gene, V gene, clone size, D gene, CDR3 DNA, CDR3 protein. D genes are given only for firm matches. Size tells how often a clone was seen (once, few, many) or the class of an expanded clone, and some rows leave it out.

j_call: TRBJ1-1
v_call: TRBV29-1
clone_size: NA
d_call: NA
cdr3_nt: TGCACTGCGGCGGGGAGGACAGCCGATGGGGGCACTGAAGCTTTCTTT
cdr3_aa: CTAAGRTADGGTEAFF

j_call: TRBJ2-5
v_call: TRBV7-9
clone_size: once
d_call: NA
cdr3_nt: TGTGCCAGCAGCTTATCGGGCAGGTCGAATGTCGGGGAGACCCAGTACTTC
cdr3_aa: CASSLSGRSNVGETQYF

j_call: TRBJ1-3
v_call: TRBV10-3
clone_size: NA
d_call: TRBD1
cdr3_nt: TGTGCCATCAGTGCTATCCAGACAGGGCGCTCTGGAAACACCATATATTTT
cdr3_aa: CAISAIQTGRSGNTIYF

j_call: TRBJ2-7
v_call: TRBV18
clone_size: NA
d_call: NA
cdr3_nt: TGTGCCAGCTCCCGGGGGCTTACATCCTCCGACGAGCAGTACTTC
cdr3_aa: CASSRGLTSSDEQYF

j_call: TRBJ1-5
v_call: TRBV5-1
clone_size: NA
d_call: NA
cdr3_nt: TGCGCCAGCAGCTTGGCGTCAGGGCCCAATCAGCCCCAGCATTTT
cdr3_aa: CASSLASGPNQPQHF

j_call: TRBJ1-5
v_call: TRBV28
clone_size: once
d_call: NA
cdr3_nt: TGTGCCAGCAGTTTCCCCGACAGAAACCTTCAGCCCCAGCATTTT
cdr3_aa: CASSFPDRNLQPQHF

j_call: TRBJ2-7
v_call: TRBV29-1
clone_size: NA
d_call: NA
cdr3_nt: TGCAGCGTTGCGCCAGGGGCCTACGAGCAGTACTTC
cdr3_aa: CSVAPGAYEQYF

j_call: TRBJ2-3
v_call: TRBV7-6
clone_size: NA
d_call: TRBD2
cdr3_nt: TGTGCCAGCAGTTTAGGACTAGCGGGGCATACGCAGTATTTT
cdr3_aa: CASSLGLAGHTQYF

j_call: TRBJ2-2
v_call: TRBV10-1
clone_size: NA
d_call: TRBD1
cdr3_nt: TGCGCCAGCAGGTCTGACAGGGTGGGCACCGGGGAGCTGTTTTTT
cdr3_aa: CASRSDRVGTGELFF

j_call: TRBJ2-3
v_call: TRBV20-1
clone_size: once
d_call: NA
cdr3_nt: TGCAGTGCTGACCAGACAGATACGCAGTATTTT
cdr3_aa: CSADQTDTQYF

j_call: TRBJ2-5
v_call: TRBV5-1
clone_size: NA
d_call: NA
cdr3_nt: TGCGCCAGCAGCTTGGATCCGATTTTTCAAGAGACCCAGTACTTC
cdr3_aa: CASSLDPIFQETQYF

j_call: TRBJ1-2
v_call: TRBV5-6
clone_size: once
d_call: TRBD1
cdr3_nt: TGTGCCAGCAGTGGGACAGGGGAAGGCTACACCTTC
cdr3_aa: CASSGTGEGYTF

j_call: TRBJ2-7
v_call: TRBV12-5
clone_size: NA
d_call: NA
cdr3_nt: TGTGCTAGTGGTTTGGTACGGGGCGACGAGCAGTACTTC
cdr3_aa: CASGLVRGDEQYF

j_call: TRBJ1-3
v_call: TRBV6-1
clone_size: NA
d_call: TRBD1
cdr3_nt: TGTGCCAGCAGTGACAGGGGGCTTGATCGAAACACCATATATTTT
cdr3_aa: CASSDRGLDRNTIYF